The 24 T cell receptor beta chains below all came from one sample that was sequenced in a study of CD8+CD57+ T cells in acquired aplastic anemia. All sequencing subjects had displayed CD8+CD57+ cell expansion on flow cytometry. TCR beta VDJ and CDR3 profiling used genomic DNA as template. TCRdb re-derived calls from the reads in MiXCR, one entry per CDR3 protein. Here the sample spans 150,000 or so distinct CDR3 sequences, 47% being singletons. Sequencing was performed on sorted CD4+, CD8+, or CD8+CD57+ T cells (not recorded which) from PBMCs. The receptors were sampled from a human donor with aplastic anemia.

This clonotype was seen repeatedly, ten times or more. CDR3 nucleotides: TGCGCCAGCAGCGATGGAAACCTTTACACTGAAGCTTTCTTT. It codes for CASSDGNLYTEAFF. The chain combines TRBV5-1 with TRBJ1-1; D is ambiguous. The CDR3 spans 14 residues. Trimming left V 4 bases short and J 3 bases short, with 13 bases between. Germline V gene data show CDR1 as SGHRS and CDR2 as YFSETQ.

This clonotype has a count of ten or more. The chain uses TRBV7-9 and TRBJ1-1; D is undetermined. The CDR3 spans 15 residues. Looked up from germline, CDR1 is SEHNR and CDR2 is FQNEAQ (reference sequence). V was pared by 1 base and J by 0 bases, with 9 bases between. CDR3 DNA: TGTGCCAGCAGCTTAGATTTAGGCCTGAACACTGAAGCTTTCTTT. Translated, it gives CASSLDLGLNTEAFF.

The chain uses TRBV15 and TRBJ1-1; D remains ambiguous. CDR3 length: 11 amino acids. With 7 bases removed from V and 1 base from J, the gap between germline ends came to 4 bases. CDR1 is LNHNV, CDR2 YYDKDF, per germline (reference sequence). CDR3 bases: TGTGCCACCACTCAGAACACTGAAGCTTTCTTT. This encodes CATTQNTEAFF. The whole variable domain, filled in from reference TRBV15 and TRBJ1-1, reads DAMVIQNPRYQVTQFGKPVTLSCSQTLNHNVMYWYQQKSSQAPKLLFHYYDKDFNNEADTPDNFQSRRPNTSFCFLDIRSPGLGDTAMYLCATTQNTEAFFGQGTRLTVV.

This chain uses TRBV12-5 with TRBJ1-1; D is possibly TRBD1 (6 bases). The V gene lost 5 bases and the J gene lost 1 base, with 14 bases spanning the gap. CDR1 LGHNT and CDR2 FRNRAP come from the germline V gene. The CDR3 length is 15 residues. The CDR3 DNA is TGTGCTAGTGGTCCCCATGGACAGCCGAACACTGAAGCTTTCTTT. This sequence encodes CASGPHGQPNTEAFF.

The chain combines TRBV9 with TRBJ2-7; the D call may be TRBD1 or TRBD2 (5 bases each). The germline V gene encodes CDR1 SGDLS and CDR2 YYNGEE. CDR3 length: 16 residues. Between the trimmed V and J ends, which lost 0 bases and 4 bases, there was a span of 17 bases. The CDR3 here is CASSVGTGPGGYEQYF. CDR3 in DNA: TGTGCCAGCAGCGTAGGGACGGGACCCGGCGGTTACGAGCAGTACTTC.

This clonotype was found many times. CDR3 sequence (DNA): TGCGCCAGCAGCTTGGGGACAGGGGGCCCATCGGAGACCCAGTACTTC. This translates into CASSLGTGGPSETQYF. The rearrangement joins TRBV5-1 to TRBJ2-5, with 11 bases matching TRBD1. This CDR3 spans 16 amino acids. The germline V gene encodes CDR1 SGHRS and CDR2 YFSETQ. V lost 0 bases to trimming and J lost 5 bases; unmatched junction nucleotides: 6.

With regard to this clonotype: This could be a read error, since a much larger clone is one nucleotide away. V usage is TRBV3-1 and J usage is TRBJ1-2; D is uncertain. Germline V gene lookup returns CDR1 LGHDT and CDR2 YNNKEL (reference sequence). The CDR3 runs to 15 residues. The CDR3 is CASSRPVGPSVGYAF. The CDR3 nucleotides read TGTGCCAGCAGCCGCCCAGTCGGGCCCTCGGTCGGCTACGCCTTC.

The V call is TRBV19, the J call TRBJ1-5; 8 nucleotides match TRBD1. With 2 bases clipped from V and 7 bases from J, the junction kept 4 bases outside the gene matches. The CDR3 sequence is 14 residues long. Germline V CDR1 and CDR2: LNHDA, SQIVND (reference sequence). CDR3 loop: CASSIQGANQPQHF. CDR3 sequence (DNA): TGTGCCAGTAGTATACAGGGGGCAAACCAGCCCCAGCATTTT.

The chain links TRBV20-1 to TRBJ2-7; D not certain. From germline, CDR1 is DFQATT and CDR2 SNEGSKA (reference sequence). The CDR3 runs 14 residues. The V end was cut by 0 bases, the J end by 2 bases, with 11 bases between. CDR3 sequence reads: CSARDREAAYEQYF. Here the CDR3 DNA reads TGCAGTGCTAGAGATCGTGAAGCCGCCTACGAGCAGTACTTC.

This chain uses TRBV25-1 with TRBJ1-6, with D possibly TRBD1 on 5 matching bases. The CDR3 is made up of 15 amino acids. V was pared by 1 base and J by 10 bases, with 14 bases between. Germline V gene lookup returns CDR1 MGHDK and CDR2 SYGVNS. CDR3 nucleotide sequence: TGTGCCAGCAGTGAATGGGGGGAGTCTTACTCACCCCTCCACTTT. Protein: CASSEWGESYSPLHF.

This clonotype appeared many times. This rearrangement joins TRBV5-8 to TRBJ1-4, with D maybe TRBD1 (5 bases). Per the germline V gene, CDR1 is SGHTS and CDR2 is YDEGEE. This CDR3 has 15 amino acids. Trimming left V 0 bases short and J 5 bases short, with 11 bases between. The CDR3 loop reads CASSLGEGFNEKLFF. CDR3 nucleotides: TGTGCCAGCAGCTTGGGGGAGGGGTTCAATGAAAAACTGTTTTTT.

This chain connects TRBV6-1 to TRBJ2-7, with 9 positions matching TRBD1. Trimming took 7 bases from V and 1 from J; bases not matched to a gene: 5. The germline gives CDR1 MNHNS, CDR2 SASEGT. CDR3 length: 14 residues. CDR3 loop: CASKSGTGSYEQYF. The CDR3, as DNA: TGTGCCAGCAAGTCCGGGACAGGGTCCTACGAGCAGTACTTC.

This clonotype was recorded a few times. The rearrangement uses TRBV24-1 and TRBJ2-2; weak D call: TRBD1 (5 bases). CDR1 KGHDR and CDR2 SFDVKD come from the germline V gene. This CDR3 comprises 16 residues. With 7 bases removed from V and 0 bases from J, the gap between germline ends came to 14 bases. The DNA of the CDR3 is TGTGCCACCAGCAAACCTGGGGCAACGAACACCGGGGAGCTGTTTTTT. Translation: CATSKPGATNTGELFF.

This clonotype was seen at least ten times. The V call is TRBV29-1, the J call TRBJ1-5; no definite D call. CDR3 length: 15 residues. V was cut by 4 bases and J by 2 bases, with 15 bases left in between. Germline-derived CDR1 and CDR2 are SQVTM and ANQGSEA. As DNA, the CDR3 is TGCAGCGTTGGAGATGGGGTATTGGGCAATCAGCCCCAGCATTTT. Amino acids: CSVGDGVLGNQPQHF.

With regard to this clonotype: One junction end does not reproduce the germline sequence, and a read error may be involved. V usage is TRBV5-1 and J usage is TRBJ1-1; D uncertain. This CDR3 has 13 amino acids. From germline, CDR1 is SGHRS and CDR2 YFSETQ. The CDR3: CASSTGSNTEAFF. The DNA of the CDR3 is TGCGCTAGCAGCACCGGGTCGAACACTGAAGCTTTCTTT.

This clonotype was counted a few times. The V gene is TRBV29-1, the J gene TRBJ2-7; D ambiguous. Germline CDR1 and CDR2: SQVTM and ANQGSEA. The CDR3 sequence is 11 residues long. Trimming removed 5 bases from V and 0 bases from J, with 5 bases in between. CDR3 nucleotides: TGCAGCGTTACAATCTCCTACGAGCAGTACTTC. It is translated as CSVTISYEQYF.

The chain carries TRBV10-1 and TRBJ2-7; perhaps TRBD2 as D (5 bases). The CDR3 extends over 15 amino acids. With 7 bases removed from V and 2 bases from J, the gap between germline ends came to 18 bases. Germline loops: CDR1 WNHNN, CDR2 SYGVQD (reference sequence). The CDR3 reads CASIEGGLWTYEQYF. The CDR3 nucleotides read TGCGCCAGCATCGAAGGAGGATTGTGGACCTACGAGCAGTACTTC.

This clonotype was seen a few times. This chain links TRBV2 with TRBJ1-2; tentative D call: TRBD1 (5 bases). The CDR3 length is 11 residues. The germline V gene encodes CDR1 SNHLY and CDR2 FYNNEI. V was clipped by 6 bases and J by 7 bases, with 9 bases between them. The CDR3 region has the DNA TGTGCCAGCAGACTACAGGCTGGCTACACCTTC. Its protein is CASRLQAGYTF. The complete variable domain, with remaining parts taken from reference TRBV2 and TRBJ1-2, reads EPEVTQTPSHQVTQMGQEVILRCVPISNHLYFYWYRQILGQKVEFLVSFYNNEISEKSEIFDDQFSVERPDGSNFTLKIRSTKLEDSAMYFCASRLQAGYTFGSGTRLTVV.

The chain links TRBV7-2 to TRBJ2-3; a weak D match, TRBD2 (5 bases). CDR1 and CDR2 from the germline V gene are SGHTA and FQGNSA. V was shortened by 8 bases and J by 6 bases, with 12 bases between the two germline ends. The CDR3 sequence is 12 residues long. CDR3 bases: TGTGCCAGCCGAGCCTCGGGGGATACGCAGTATTTT. It translates to CASRASGDTQYF.

This clonotype was detected many times. The V call is TRBV20-1, the J call TRBJ2-3; TRBD2 matches 9 bases. Germline lookup yields CDR1 DFQATT and CDR2 SNEGSKA (reference sequence). V lost 7 bases and J lost 1; bases outside the gene matches: 6. This CDR3 has 14 residues. DNA of the CDR3: TGCAGTGTTACTGAGCGGGGGGGCACAGATACGCAGTATTTT. This encodes CSVTERGGTDTQYF.

The V call is TRBV12-3 or TRBV12-4, the J call TRBJ1-6; weak D call: TRBD1 (5 bases). V was shortened by 6 bases and J by 11 bases, with 8 bases between the two germline ends. CDR3 size: 11 residues. CDR3 coding DNA: TGTGCCAGCAGGGGGGGGGCACCCCTCCACTTT. This codes for CASRGGAPLHF.

This clonotype appeared many times. The rearrangement uses TRBV12-3 or TRBV12-4 and TRBJ1-5, with D uncertain. There are 13 residues in the CDR3. V was shortened by 2 bases and J by 4 bases, with 6 bases between the two germline ends. The CDR3: CASSLRENQPQHF. The CDR3 DNA follows: TGTGCCAGCAGTTTACGGGAGAATCAGCCCCAGCATTTT.

V and J are TRBV20-1 and TRBJ2-7, with D possibly TRBD1 on 7 matching bases. The germline V and J ends were trimmed by 5 bases and 2 bases, with 13 bases remaining between them. The length of the CDR3 is 13 residues. Germline CDR1 is DFQATT and CDR2 is SNEGSKA (reference sequence). This CDR3 reads CSASTGRTYEQYF. The CDR3 DNA follows: TGCAGTGCTTCGACAGGGAGGACCTACGAGCAGTACTTC.

The gene calls are TRBV24-1 and TRBJ1-4; D remains ambiguous. This CDR3 has 15 amino acids. Germline lookup yields CDR1 KGHDR and CDR2 SFDVKD. Trimming took 2 bases from V and 5 from J, leaving 11 bases between them. In DNA form, the CDR3 reads TGTGCCACCAGTGATTCCGAACAGATAAATGAAAAACTGTTTTTT. This gives the protein CATSDSEQINEKLFF.